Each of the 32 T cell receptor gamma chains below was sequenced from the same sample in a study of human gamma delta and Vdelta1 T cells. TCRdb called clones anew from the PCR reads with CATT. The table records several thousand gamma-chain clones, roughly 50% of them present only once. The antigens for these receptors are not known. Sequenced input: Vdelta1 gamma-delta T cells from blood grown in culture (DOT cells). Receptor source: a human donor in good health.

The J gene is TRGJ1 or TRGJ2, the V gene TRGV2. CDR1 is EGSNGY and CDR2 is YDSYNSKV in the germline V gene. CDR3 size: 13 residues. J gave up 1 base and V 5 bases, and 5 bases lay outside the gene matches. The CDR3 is CATWAGNYYKKLF. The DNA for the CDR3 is TGTGCCACCTGGGCGGGAAATTATTATAAGAAACTCTTT.

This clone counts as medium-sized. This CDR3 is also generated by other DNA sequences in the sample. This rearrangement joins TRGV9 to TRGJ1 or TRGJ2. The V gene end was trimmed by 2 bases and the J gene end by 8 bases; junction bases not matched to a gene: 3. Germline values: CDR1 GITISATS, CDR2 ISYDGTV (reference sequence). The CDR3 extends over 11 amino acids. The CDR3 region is CALWEGNKKLF. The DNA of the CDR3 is TGTGCCTTGTGGGAGGGAAATAAGAAACTCTTT.

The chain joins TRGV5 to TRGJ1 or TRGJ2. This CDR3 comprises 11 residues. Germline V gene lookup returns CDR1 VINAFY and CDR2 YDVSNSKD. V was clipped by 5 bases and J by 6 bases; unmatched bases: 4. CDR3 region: CATWVVYKKLF. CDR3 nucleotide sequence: TGTGCCACCTGGGTCGTTTATAAGAAACTCTTT.

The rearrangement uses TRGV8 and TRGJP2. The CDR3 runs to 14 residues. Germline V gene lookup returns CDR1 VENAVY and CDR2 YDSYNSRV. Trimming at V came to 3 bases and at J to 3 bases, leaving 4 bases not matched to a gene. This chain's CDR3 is CATWDRGSDWIKTF. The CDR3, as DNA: TGTGCCACCTGGGATCGCGGTAGTGATTGGATCAAGACGTTT.

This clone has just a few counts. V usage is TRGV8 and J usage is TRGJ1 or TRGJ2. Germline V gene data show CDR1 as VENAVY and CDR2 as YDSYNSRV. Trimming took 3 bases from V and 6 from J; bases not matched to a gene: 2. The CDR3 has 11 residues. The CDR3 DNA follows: TGTGCCACCTGGGATCTTTATAAGAAACTCTTT. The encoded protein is CATWDLYKKLF.

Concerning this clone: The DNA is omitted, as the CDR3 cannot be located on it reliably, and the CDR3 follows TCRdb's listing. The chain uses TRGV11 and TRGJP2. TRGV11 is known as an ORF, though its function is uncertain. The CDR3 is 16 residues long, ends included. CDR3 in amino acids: CTTVPAGFCSDWIKTF.

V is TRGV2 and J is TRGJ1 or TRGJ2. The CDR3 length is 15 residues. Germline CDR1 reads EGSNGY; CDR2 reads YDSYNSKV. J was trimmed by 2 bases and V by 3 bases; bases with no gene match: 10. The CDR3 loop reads CATWDRENYYYKKLF. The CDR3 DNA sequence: TGTGCCACCTGGGACAGGGAAAACTATTATTATAAGAAACTCTTT.

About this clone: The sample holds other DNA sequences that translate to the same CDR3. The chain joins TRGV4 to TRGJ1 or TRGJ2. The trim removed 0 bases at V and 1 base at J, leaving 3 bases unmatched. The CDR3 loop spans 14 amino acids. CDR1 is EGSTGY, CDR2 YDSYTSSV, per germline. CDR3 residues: CATWDGRNYYKKLF. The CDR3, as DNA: TGTGCCACCTGGGATGGGCGCAATTATTATAAGAAACTCTTT.

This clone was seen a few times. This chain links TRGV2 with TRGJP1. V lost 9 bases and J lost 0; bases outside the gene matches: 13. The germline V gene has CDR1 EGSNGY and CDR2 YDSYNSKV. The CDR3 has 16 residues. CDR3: CATKWAPDTTGWFKIF. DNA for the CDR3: TGTGCCACCAAATGGGCCCCCGATACCACTGGTTGGTTCAAGATATTT.

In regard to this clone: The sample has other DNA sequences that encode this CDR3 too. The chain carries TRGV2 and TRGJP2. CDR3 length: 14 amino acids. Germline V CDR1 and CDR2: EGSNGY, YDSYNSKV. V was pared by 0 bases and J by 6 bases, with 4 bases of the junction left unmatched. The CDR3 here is CATWDGPRDWIKTF. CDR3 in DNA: TGTGCCACCTGGGACGGGCCGCGTGATTGGATCAAGACGTTT.

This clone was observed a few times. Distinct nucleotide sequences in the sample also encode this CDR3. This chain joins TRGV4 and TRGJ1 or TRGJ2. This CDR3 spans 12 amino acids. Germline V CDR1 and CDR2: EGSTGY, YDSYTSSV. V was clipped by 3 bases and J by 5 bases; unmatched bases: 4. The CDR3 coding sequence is TGTGCCACCTGGGATAATGATTATAAGAAACTCTTT. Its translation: CATWDNDYKKLF.

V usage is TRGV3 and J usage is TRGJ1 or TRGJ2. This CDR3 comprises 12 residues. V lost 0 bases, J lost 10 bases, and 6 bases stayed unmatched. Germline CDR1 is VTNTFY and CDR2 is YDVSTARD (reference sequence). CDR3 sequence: CATWDRGGKKLF. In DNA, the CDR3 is TGTGCCACCTGGGACAGGGGAGGCAAGAAACTCTTT.

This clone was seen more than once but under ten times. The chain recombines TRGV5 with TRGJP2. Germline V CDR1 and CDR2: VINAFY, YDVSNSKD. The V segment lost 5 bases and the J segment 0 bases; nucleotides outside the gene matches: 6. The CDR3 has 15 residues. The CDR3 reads CATWALDSSDWIKTF. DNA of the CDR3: TGTGCCACCTGGGCCCTAGATAGTAGTGATTGGATCAAGACGTTT.

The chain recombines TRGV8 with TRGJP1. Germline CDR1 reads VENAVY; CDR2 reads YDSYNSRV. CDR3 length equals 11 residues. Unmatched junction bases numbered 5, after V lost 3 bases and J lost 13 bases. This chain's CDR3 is CATWDWKFKIF. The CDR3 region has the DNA TGTGCCACCTGGGATTGGAAGTTCAAGATATTT.

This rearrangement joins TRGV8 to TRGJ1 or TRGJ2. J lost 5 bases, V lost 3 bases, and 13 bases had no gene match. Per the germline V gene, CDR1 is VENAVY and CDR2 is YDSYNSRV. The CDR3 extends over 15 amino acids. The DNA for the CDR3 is TGTGCCACCTGGGATTCCGGGGCGGGGGATTATAAGAAACTCTTT. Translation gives CATWDSGAGDYKKLF.

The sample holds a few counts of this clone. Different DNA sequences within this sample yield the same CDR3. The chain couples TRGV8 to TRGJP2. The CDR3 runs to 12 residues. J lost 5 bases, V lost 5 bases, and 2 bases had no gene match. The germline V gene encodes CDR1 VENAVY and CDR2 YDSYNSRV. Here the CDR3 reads CATWVSDWIKTF. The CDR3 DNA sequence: TGTGCCACCTGGGTCAGTGATTGGATCAAGACGTTT.

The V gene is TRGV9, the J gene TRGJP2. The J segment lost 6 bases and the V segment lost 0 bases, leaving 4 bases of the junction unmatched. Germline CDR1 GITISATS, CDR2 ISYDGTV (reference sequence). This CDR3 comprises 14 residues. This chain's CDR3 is CALWEVRGDWIKTF. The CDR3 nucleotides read TGTGCCTTGTGGGAGGTGCGAGGTGATTGGATCAAGACGTTT.

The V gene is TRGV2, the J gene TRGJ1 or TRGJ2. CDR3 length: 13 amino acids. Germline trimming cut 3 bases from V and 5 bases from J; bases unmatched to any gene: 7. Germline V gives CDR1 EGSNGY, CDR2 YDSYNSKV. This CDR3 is CATWDFLNYKKLF. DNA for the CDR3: TGTGCCACCTGGGACTTTTTAAATTATAAGAAACTCTTT.

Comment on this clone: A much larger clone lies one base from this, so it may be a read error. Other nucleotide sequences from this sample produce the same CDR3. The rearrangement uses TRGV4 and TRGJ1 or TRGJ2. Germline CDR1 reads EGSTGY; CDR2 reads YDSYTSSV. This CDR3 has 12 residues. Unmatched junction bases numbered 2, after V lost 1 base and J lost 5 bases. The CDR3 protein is CATWDGNYKKLF. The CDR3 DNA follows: TGTGCCACCTGGGATGGTAATTATAAGAAACTCTTT.

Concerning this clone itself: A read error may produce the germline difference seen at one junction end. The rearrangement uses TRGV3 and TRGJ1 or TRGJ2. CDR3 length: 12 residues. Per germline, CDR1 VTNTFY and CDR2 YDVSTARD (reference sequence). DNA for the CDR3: TGTGCCTCCTGGGACAGGCTCTATAAGAAACTCTTT. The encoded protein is CASWDRLYKKLF.

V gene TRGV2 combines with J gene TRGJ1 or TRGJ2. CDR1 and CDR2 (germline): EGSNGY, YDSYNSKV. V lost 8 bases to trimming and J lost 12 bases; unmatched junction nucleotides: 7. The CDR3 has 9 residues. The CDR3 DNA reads TGTGCCACCTTGCTTGCGAAACTCTTT. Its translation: CATLLAKLF.

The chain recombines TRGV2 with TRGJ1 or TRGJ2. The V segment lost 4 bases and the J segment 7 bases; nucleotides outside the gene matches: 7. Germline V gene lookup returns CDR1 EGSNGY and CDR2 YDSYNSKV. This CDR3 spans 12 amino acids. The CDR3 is CATWERGYKKLF. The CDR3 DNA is TGTGCCACCTGGGAACGCGGCTATAAGAAACTCTTT.

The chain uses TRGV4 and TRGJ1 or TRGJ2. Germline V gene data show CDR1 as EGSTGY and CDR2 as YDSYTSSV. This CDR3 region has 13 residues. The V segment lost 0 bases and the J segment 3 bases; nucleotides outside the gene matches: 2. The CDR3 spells CATWDGVYYKKLF. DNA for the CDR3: TGTGCCACCTGGGATGGGGTTTATTATAAGAAACTCTTT.

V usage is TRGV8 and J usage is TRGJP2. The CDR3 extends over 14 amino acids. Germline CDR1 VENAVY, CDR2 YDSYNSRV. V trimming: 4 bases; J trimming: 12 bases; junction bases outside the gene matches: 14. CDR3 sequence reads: CATWDGLRPGIKTF. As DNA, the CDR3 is TGTGCCACCTGGGACGGGTTGCGGCCGGGGATCAAGACGTTT.

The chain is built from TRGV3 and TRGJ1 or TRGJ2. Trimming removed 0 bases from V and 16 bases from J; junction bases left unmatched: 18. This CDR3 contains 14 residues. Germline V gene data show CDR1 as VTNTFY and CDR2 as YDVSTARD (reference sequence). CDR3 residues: CATWDRPSGSSRLF. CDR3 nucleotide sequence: TGTGCCACCTGGGACAGGCCGTCCGGATCCTCGAGGCTCTTT.

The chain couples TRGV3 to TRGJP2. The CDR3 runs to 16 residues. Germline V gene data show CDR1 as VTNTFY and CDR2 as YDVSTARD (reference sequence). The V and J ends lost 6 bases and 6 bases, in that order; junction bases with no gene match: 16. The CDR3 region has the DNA TGTGCCACCTGGTTAACAGAGAGGACAGGTGATTGGATCAAGACGTTT. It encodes CATWLTERTGDWIKTF.

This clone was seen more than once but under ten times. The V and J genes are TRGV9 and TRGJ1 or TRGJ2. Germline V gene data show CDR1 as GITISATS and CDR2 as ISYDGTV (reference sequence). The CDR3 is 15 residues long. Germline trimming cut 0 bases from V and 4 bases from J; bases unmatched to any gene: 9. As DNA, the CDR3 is TGTGCCTTGTGGGAGGTGCGGTCTTACTATTATAAGAAACTCTTT. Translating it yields CALWEVRSYYYKKLF.

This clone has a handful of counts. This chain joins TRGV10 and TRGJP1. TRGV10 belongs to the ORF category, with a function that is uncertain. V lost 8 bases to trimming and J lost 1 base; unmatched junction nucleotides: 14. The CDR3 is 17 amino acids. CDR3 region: CAAWDRSVVTTGWFKIF. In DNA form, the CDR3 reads TGTGCTGCGTGGGATAGGTCTGTGGTTACCACTGGTTGGTTCAAGATATTT.

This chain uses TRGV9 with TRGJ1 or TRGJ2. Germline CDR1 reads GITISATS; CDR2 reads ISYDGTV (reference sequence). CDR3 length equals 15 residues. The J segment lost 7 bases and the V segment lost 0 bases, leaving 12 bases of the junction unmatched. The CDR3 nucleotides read TGTGCCTTGTGGGAGGTGCACGGGCCATGGTATAAGAAACTCTTT. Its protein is CALWEVHGPWYKKLF.

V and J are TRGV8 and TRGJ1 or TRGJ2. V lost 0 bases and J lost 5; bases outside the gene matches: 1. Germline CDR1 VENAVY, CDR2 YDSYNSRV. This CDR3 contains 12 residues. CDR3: CATWDRHYKKLF. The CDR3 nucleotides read TGTGCCACCTGGGATAGGCATTATAAGAAACTCTTT.

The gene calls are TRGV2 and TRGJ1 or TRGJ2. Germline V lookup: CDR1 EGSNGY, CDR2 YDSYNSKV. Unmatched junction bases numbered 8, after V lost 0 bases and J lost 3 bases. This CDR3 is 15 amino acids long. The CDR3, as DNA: TGTGCCACCTGGGACGGGCCGTGGCGTTATTATAAGAAACTCTTT. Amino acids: CATWDGPWRYYKKLF.

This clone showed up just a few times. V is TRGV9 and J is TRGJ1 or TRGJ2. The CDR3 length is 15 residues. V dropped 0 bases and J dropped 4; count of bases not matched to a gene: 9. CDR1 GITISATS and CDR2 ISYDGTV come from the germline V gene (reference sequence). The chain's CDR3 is CALWEVRAGYYKKLF. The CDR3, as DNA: TGTGCCTTGTGGGAGGTGAGGGCCGGGTATTATAAGAAACTCTTT.